Here is one TCR beta chain with its context. Its matching antigen is unknown. These data belong to a study of PD-1 blockade in classical Hodgkin lymphoma. The table came from immunoSEQ multiplex PCR; TCRdb's copy has only in-frame clones and leaves some out. The sample records 150,000 or so clones, 78% being singletons. Regarding the study as a whole: Significant TCR diversity gains by C4D1 occurred in CD4+ but not CD8+ cells.

Following autologous stem cell transplantation, relapse occurred in every patient, and exposure to brentuximab vedotin varied. The ends were cut back, 4 bases at V and 0 bases at J, with 12 bases in the middle. Germline V CDR1 and CDR2: MNHEY, SMNVEV (reference sequence). CDR3 length equals 16 residues. This chain links TRBV27 with TRBJ1-4, with D unresolved. The clonotype comes from a human donor with classical Hodgkin lymphoma. The sequences come from peripheral blood mononuclear cells (PBMCs), collected before the second cycle of nivolumab. DNA for the CDR3: TGTGCCAGCAGTTCCTGGACGGGCCCAACTAATGAAAAACTGTTTTTT. This translates into CASSSWTGPTNEKLFF.